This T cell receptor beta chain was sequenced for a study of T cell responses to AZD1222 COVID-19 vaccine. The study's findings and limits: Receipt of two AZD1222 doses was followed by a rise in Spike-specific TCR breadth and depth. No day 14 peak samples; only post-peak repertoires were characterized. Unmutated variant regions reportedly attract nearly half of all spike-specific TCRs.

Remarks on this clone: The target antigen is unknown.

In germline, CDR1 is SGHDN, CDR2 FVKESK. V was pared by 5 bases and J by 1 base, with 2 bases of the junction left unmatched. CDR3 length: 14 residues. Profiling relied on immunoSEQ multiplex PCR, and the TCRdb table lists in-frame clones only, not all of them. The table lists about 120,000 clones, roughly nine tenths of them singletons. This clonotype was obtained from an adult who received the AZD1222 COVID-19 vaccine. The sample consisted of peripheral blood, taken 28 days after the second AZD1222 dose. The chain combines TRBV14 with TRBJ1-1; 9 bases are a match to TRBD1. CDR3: CASSKGQGNTEAFF. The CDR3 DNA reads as TGTGCCAGCAGCAAGGGACAGGGGAACACTGAAGCTTTCTTT.